The T cell receptor beta chain described here comes from a study of T cells in Graves' hyperthyroidism and ophthalmopathy. Study-wide results and caveats: The blood repertoire included most of the expanded thyroid clonotypes above 0.001.

This clonotype was observed many times. Antigen unknown. From RNA transcripts, TCR beta CDR3 regions were amplified. The HTBI primer set served for first-round RT-PCR of the TCR CDR3. TCRdb processed the multiplex PCR reads anew with MiXCR; each CDR3 protein has one entry. Of about 400,000 distinct CDR3 sequences in the sample, about 15% were seen once. Patients showing uncontrolled infection, other autoimmune disease, pregnancy or lactation were ineligible. Germline V lookup: CDR1 SGHAT, CDR2 FQNNGV. V lost 1 base to trimming and J lost 0 bases; unmatched junction nucleotides: 3. CDR3 length equals 16 residues.

This sequence was found in a man aged 18 to 35 with Graves' ophthalmopathy. The material sequenced was blood. The V and J genes are TRBV11-2 and TRBJ2-3; 8 bases are shared with TRBD1. As DNA, the CDR3 is TGTGCCAGCAGCTTAGGCCGGGACAGGAGCACAGATACGCAGTATTTT. Protein product: CASSLGRDRSTDTQYF.